Below are 27 T cell receptor beta chains sequenced from a single sample in a study of blood T cell repertoires in COVID-19 (dated by TCRdb to about 2020). The protocol used for the library was the immunoSEQ multiplex PCR assay. Imported from immuneACCESS, the table was reduced by TCRdb to in-frame sequences with V and J called. These copies leave out some clones; in studies compared against another copy, an unresolved V gene accounts for under half, and the cause of the remainder is not known. This sample is represented by approximately 190,000 clones; around four fifths of them were singletons. Around 14% of the sample is in the top ten clones. The source material was peripheral blood. These receptors were obtained from a man aged 30 to 39 with active or convalescent COVID-19.

The chain has TRBV19 and TRBJ1-2; TRBD1 aligns across 7 bases. J was trimmed by 7 bases and V by 10 bases; bases with no gene match: 6. Germline V gene sequence: CDR1 LNHDA, CDR2 SQIVND (reference sequence). The CDR3 is made up of 11 amino acids. The CDR3 here is CATLGQRGYTF. The CDR3 region has the DNA TGTGCCACCCTGGGACAGCGTGGCTACACCTTC.

The V gene is TRBV28, the J gene TRBJ1-2; no clear D. CDR3 length equals 12 residues. Germline CDR1 is MDHEN and CDR2 is SYDVKM. V dropped 3 bases and J dropped 8 bases, with 10 bases sitting between them. The CDR3 region is CASSFGREGYTF. The CDR3 nucleotides read TGTGCCAGCAGTTTCGGCCGGGAGGGCTACACCTTC.

V is TRBV18 and J is TRBJ2-3; 9 bases align to TRBD2. The CDR3 is made up of 17 amino acids. Trimming at V came to 0 bases and at J to 4 bases, leaving 8 bases not matched to a gene. The germline CDR1 and CDR2 sequences are KGHSH and LQKENI. The CDR3 bases are TGTGCCAGCTCACCACCCAGGGCGGGGGGGCTGGCAGATACGCAGTATTTT. Its translation: CASSPPRAGGLADTQYF.

This chain uses TRBV5-6 with TRBJ1-2; D is uncertain. V was trimmed by 3 bases and J by 2 bases, leaving 8 bases between them. The CDR3 covers 13 residues. CDR1 SGHDT and CDR2 YYEEEE come from the germline V gene. CDR3 residues: CASSSDTNYGYTF. For the CDR3, the DNA is TGTGCCAGCAGCTCCGACACGAACTATGGCTACACCTTC.

This clone was detected only once. The rearrangement uses TRBV4-3 and TRBJ1-2, with D maybe TRBD1 (6 bases). Germline CDR1 reads LGHNA; CDR2 reads YSLEER. The CDR3 has 16 residues. Trimming took off 1 base at V and 7 bases at J, with 19 bases between the two ends. The CDR3 reads CASSQGTGQSKGGYTF. The CDR3 DNA follows: TGCGCCAGCAGCCAAGGTACAGGACAGAGCAAAGGTGGCTACACCTTC.

The chain employs TRBV29-1 and TRBJ2-5; D is possibly TRBD1 (5 bases). Germline V gene lookup returns CDR1 SQVTM and CDR2 ANQGSEA. V was clipped by 4 bases and J by 1 base, with 13 bases between them. The CDR3 length is 14 residues. CDR3 sequence: CSVVIRAIQETQYF. The CDR3 DNA sequence: TGCAGCGTTGTGATCAGGGCAATCCAAGAGACCCAGTACTTC.

The CDR3 region is CASRKARQGVNYGYTF. In DNA form, the CDR3 reads TGTGCCAGCAGGAAAGCGAGGCAGGGGGTAAACTATGGCTACACCTTC. The chain uses TRBV13 and TRBJ1-2; 7 bases line up with TRBD1. The trim removed 6 bases at V and 2 bases at J, leaving 12 bases unmatched. This CDR3 contains 16 residues. CDR1 PRHDT and CDR2 FYEKMQ come from the germline V gene (reference sequence).

The rearrangement joins TRBV12-3 or TRBV12-4 to TRBJ1-6; D is uncertain. This CDR3 region has 12 residues. The ends were cut back, 4 bases at V and 11 bases at J, with 9 bases in the middle. CDR3 in amino acids: CASSSSGTPLHF. DNA of the CDR3: TGTGCCAGCAGTTCATCGGGGACACCCCTCCACTTT.

The chain is built from TRBV24-1 and TRBJ2-3, with 13 bases matching TRBD2. Losses at the gene ends were 2 bases for V and 3 bases for J; bases not matched to a gene: 7. This CDR3 has 18 residues. Per the germline V gene, CDR1 is KGHDR and CDR2 is SFDVKD. The chain's CDR3 is CATSDSTSGGAETDTQYF. The CDR3 coding sequence is TGTGCCACCAGTGATTCCACTAGCGGGGGGGCTGAGACAGATACGCAGTATTTT.

The chain is built from TRBV6-2 or TRBV6-3 and TRBJ1-1; TRBD1 might be the D (6 bases). Trimming removed 4 bases at V and 5 bases at J, with 20 bases between. This CDR3 comprises 16 residues. Germline V gene data show CDR1 as MNHEY and CDR2 as SVGEGT. The CDR3 spells CASSFSPGGGETEAFF. DNA of the CDR3: TGTGCCAGCAGTTTTTCCCCTGGTGGGGGCGAGACTGAAGCTTTCTTT.

This clone appeared once. V is TRBV11-2 and J is TRBJ2-5; tentatively, D is TRBD1 (6 bases). This CDR3 has 15 amino acids. Trimming pared 6 bases from V and 2 bases from J, leaving 16 bases between. CDR1 is SGHAT and CDR2 is FQNNGV in the germline V gene. In DNA form, the CDR3 reads TGTGCCAGCAGGGGGGCAAACCGGAGGCAAGAGACCCAGTACTTC. As protein: CASRGANRRQETQYF.

This clone was seen a handful of times. CDR3 protein: CASSYLQGRDGYTF. The DNA for the CDR3 is TGTGCCAGCAGTTACCTCCAGGGTCGGGATGGCTACACCTTC. The rearrangement uses TRBV6-5 and TRBJ1-2; possibly TRBD1 for D (5 bases). Germline V gene lookup returns CDR1 MNHEY and CDR2 SVGAGI. V lost 2 bases and J lost 6, with 13 bases in between. This CDR3 region has 14 residues.

This chain uses TRBV5-6 with TRBJ2-7; D ambiguous. Germline assignment: CDR1 SGHDT and CDR2 YYEEEE. The CDR3 has 15 residues. Trimming cost V 0 bases and J 0 bases, with 10 bases left between them. This chain's CDR3 is CASSLGLTSSYEQYF. Written as DNA, the CDR3 is TGTGCCAGCAGCTTGGGACTCACGAGCTCCTACGAGCAGTACTTC. The whole variable domain, remainder taken from reference TRBV5-6 and TRBJ2-7, is DAGVTQSPTHLIKTRGQQVTLRCSPKSGHDTVSWYQQALGQGPQFIFQYYEEEERQRGNFPDRFSGHQFPNYSSELNVNALLLGDSALYLCASSLGLTSSYEQYFGPGTRLTVT.

This clone was counted between two and nine times. The CDR3 DNA reads TGTGCCAGCAGTTTGGACCAGGGGCGCGGAGCTTTCTTT. Translation gives CASSLDQGRGAFF. The chain has TRBV27 and TRBJ1-1, with a tentative D call TRBD1 (6 bases). The germline V gene has CDR1 MNHEY and CDR2 SMNVEV (reference sequence). V gave up 3 bases and J gave up 10 bases, with 15 bases separating them. There are 13 residues in the CDR3.

The rearrangement links TRBV10-1 to TRBJ1-1; the D gene is possibly TRBD1 (6 bases). CDR3 length: 15 residues. CDR1 is WNHNN and CDR2 is SYGVQD in the germline V gene (reference sequence). V was trimmed by 5 bases and J by 2 bases, leaving 15 bases between them. The CDR3 DNA sequence: TGCGCCAGCAGTCTGAACAGGGCTCTAAACACTGAAGCTTTCTTT. It specifies CASSLNRALNTEAFF.

The chain combines TRBV2 with TRBJ1-3, with a weak D call TRBD1 (5 bases). Germline V CDR1 and CDR2: SNHLY, FYNNEI. The V and J ends lost 2 bases and 1 base respectively, with 15 bases between them. This CDR3 spans 17 amino acids. CDR3 sequence (DNA): TGTGCCAGCAGTGAAATGAGGGGCGGAGGGTCTGGAAACACCATATATTTT. As protein: CASSEMRGGGSGNTIYF.

This clone was detected only once. This chain joins TRBV15 and TRBJ2-3; TRBD2 might be the D (5 bases). Germline loops: CDR1 LNHNV, CDR2 YYDKDF (reference sequence). The CDR3 has 18 residues. Trimming pared 1 base from V and 0 bases from J, leaving 17 bases between. The CDR3 nucleotides are TGTGCCACCAGCAGAGGGGCGGAGTGGGAGCCAAGCACAGATACGCAGTATTTT. Its protein product is CATSRGAEWEPSTDTQYF.

The sample holds one count of this clone. The chain carries TRBV25-1 and TRBJ1-6; D is unresolved. The CDR3 length is 12 residues. The V gene's germline CDR1 is MGHDK and CDR2 SYGVNS. V lost 2 bases, J lost 14 bases, and 10 bases lay in between. The CDR3 protein is CASSESSSTLHF. CDR3 coding DNA: TGTGCCAGCAGTGAAAGCTCTAGCACCCTCCACTTT.

The chain has TRBV20-1 and TRBJ1-3; D is perhaps TRBD1 (5 bases). Trimming stripped 3 bases from V and 0 bases from J, with 9 bases between. From germline, CDR1 is DFQATT and CDR2 SNEGSKA (reference sequence). CDR3 length equals 14 residues. CDR3 bases: TGCAGTGCTAGTCCTCAGGGCTCTGGAAACACCATATATTTT. This encodes CSASPQGSGNTIYF.

The J gene is TRBJ2-7, the V gene TRBV4-1, with D possibly TRBD2 on 5 matching bases. The germline V gene has CDR1 MGHRA and CDR2 YSYEKL. The CDR3 consists of 15 residues. The V gene lost 6 bases and the J gene lost 0 bases, with 15 bases spanning the gap. The CDR3 loop is CASSQIPGSSYEQYV. As DNA, the CDR3 is TGCGCCAGCAGTCAGATTCCGGGAAGCTCCTACGAGCAGTACGTC.

V and J are TRBV5-1 and TRBJ1-3; D is perhaps TRBD1 (6 bases). Germline-derived CDR1 and CDR2 are SGHRS and YFSETQ. V was trimmed by 2 bases and J by 4 bases, leaving 10 bases between them. The length of the CDR3 is 14 residues. CDR3 residues: CASSFLGAGNTIYF. CDR3 sequence (DNA): TGCGCCAGCAGCTTTTTGGGGGCCGGAAACACCATATATTTT.

The CDR3 nucleotides read TGTGCCAGCAGCGTAGCAGTTAACACTGAAGCTTTCTTT. It is translated as CASSVAVNTEAFF. The genes are TRBV9 and TRBJ1-1; D unresolved. The CDR3 runs 13 residues. CDR1 SGDLS and CDR2 YYNGEE come from the germline V gene. Trimming cost V 0 bases and J 2 bases, with 5 bases left between them.

The rearrangement joins TRBV6-1 to TRBJ1-2; 10 bases are shared with TRBD1. V was clipped by 3 bases and J by 6 bases; unmatched bases: 4. Germline CDR1 and CDR2: MNHNS and SASEGT. The CDR3 length is 14 residues. This CDR3 reads CASSEDRGWDGYTF. CDR3 bases: TGTGCCAGCAGTGAGGACAGGGGGTGGGATGGCTACACCTTC.

The chain combines TRBV21-1 with TRBJ2-3; the listed D gene, TRBD1, was not tested against the DNA. TRBV21-1 is a known pseudogene. CDR3 size: 20 residues. The CDR3 coding sequence is TGTGCCAGCAGCAAAGTCATAGGACAGGGCGGGTATAGAAGCACAGATACGCAGTATTTT. Translation: CASSKVIGQGGYRSTDTQYF.

This clone has only one observation. This chain links TRBV9 with TRBJ2-1, with D possibly being TRBD1 (6 bases). The CDR3 spans 16 residues. Trimming took 2 bases from V and 4 from J, leaving 16 bases between them. Germline V gives CDR1 SGDLS, CDR2 YYNGEE. The CDR3 protein is CASSVGTGTTYNEQFF. Here the CDR3 DNA reads TGTGCCAGCAGCGTGGGAACAGGGACCACTTACAATGAGCAGTTCTTC.

The rearrangement joins TRBV7-3 to TRBJ2-1, with 10 bases fitting TRBD2. V trimming: 1 base; J trimming: 6 bases; junction bases outside the gene matches: 15. The CDR3 sequence is 19 residues long. CDR1 is SGHTA and CDR2 is FQGTGA in the germline V gene. The CDR3 bases are TGTGCCAGCAGCTTAAGAGGTCCCCTACTAGCGGGGTTCCTCAATGAGCAGTTCTTC. This translates into CASSLRGPLLAGFLNEQFF.

The V call is TRBV19, the J call TRBJ2-1; D is uncertain. Germline V gene data show CDR1 as LNHDA and CDR2 as SQIVND (reference sequence). CDR3 length equals 13 residues. With 6 bases removed from V and 6 bases from J, the gap between germline ends came to 12 bases. DNA of the CDR3: TGTGCCAGTAGCCTTATCGGTTTCAATGAGCAGTTCTTC. Translated, it gives CASSLIGFNEQFF.